What follows is one T cell receptor beta chain and its context. The antigen remains undetermined. This sample was included in a study of long-term antiretroviral therapy in people with HIV. The immunoSEQ assay was v3.0, run at survey level. Libraries were prepared by immunoSEQ multiplex PCR; TCRdb keeps only in-frame clonotypes and omits some of them. Of about 27,000 clones in the sample, around four fifths were seen once. Cryopreserved PBMC numbered 1-10 million per sample before DNA extraction. Study-level findings and limits: Blood collection from the mid-2000s to the late 2010s possibly occurred under older ART regimens.

The source is a man aged 18 to 29 with HIV. Sequences were derived from unsorted PBMCs, sampled 0.8 years before starting antiretroviral therapy.

CDR3 region: CASSLGVWNTEAFF. The DNA of the CDR3 is TGTGCCAGTAGTTTGGGAGTGTGGAACACTGAAGCTTTCTTT. The V gene is TRBV19, the J gene TRBJ1-1; D gene unclear. The CDR3 extends over 14 amino acids. V lost 5 bases and J 1 base, leaving 11 bases between the germline ends. The germline gives CDR1 LNHDA, CDR2 SQIVND (reference sequence). Full variable domain (outside the CDR3, taken from reference TRBV19 and TRBJ1-1): DGGITQSPKYLFRKEGQNVTLSCEQNLNHDAMYWYRQDPGQGLRLIYYSQIVNDFQKGDIAEGYSVSREKKESFPLTVTSAQKNPTAFYLCASSLGVWNTEAFFGQGTRLTVV.